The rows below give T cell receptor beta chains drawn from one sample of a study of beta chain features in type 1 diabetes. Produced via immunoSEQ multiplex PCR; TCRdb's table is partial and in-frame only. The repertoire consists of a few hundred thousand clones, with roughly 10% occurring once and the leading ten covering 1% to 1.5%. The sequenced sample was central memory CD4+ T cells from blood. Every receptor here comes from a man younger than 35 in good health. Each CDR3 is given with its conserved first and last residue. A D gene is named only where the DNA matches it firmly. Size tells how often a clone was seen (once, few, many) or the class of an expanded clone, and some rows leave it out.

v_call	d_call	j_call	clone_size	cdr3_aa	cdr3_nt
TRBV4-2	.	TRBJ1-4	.	CASSHLDDEKLFF	TGTGCCAGCAGCCACCTTGATGATGAAAAACTGTTTTTT
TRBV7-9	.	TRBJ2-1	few	CASSALMPRNEQFF	TGTGCCAGCAGCGCGTTAATGCCCCGAAATGAGCAGTTCTTC
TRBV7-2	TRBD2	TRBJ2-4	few	CASSRAGGPKNIQYF	TGTGCCAGCAGCCGGGCGGGGGGCCCCAAAAACATTCAGTACTTC
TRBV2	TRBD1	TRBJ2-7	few	CASSEAQSGTGHYEQYF	TGTGCCAGCAGTGAAGCTCAATCCGGGACAGGTCACTACGAGCAGTACTTC
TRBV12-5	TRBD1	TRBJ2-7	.	CASGRGQYEQYF	TGTGCTAGTGGGAGGGGACAGTACGAGCAGTACTTC
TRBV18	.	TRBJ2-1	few	CASSPGTAGEQFF	TGTGCCAGCTCACCAGGTACAGCGGGTGAGCAGTTCTTC
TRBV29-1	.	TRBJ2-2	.	CSVRRGTGELFF	TGCAGCGTGCGAAGGGGCACCGGGGAGCTGTTTTTT
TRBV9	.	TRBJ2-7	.	CASSASGNEQYF	TGTGCCAGCAGCGCCAGTGGCAACGAGCAGTACTTC
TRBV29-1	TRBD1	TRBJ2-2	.	CSGCDRGDTGELFF	TGCAGCGGCTGCGACAGGGGAGACACCGGGGAGCTGTTTTTT
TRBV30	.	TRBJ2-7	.	CAWSAEYEQYF	TGTGCCTGGAGTGCAGAGTACGAGCAGTACTTC
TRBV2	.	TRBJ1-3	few	CASSEAGNSGNTIYF	TGTGCCAGCAGTGAAGCGGGGAACTCTGGAAACACCATATATTTT
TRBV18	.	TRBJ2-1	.	CASSNGARDYNEQFF	TGTGCCAGCTCAAACGGGGCCAGGGACTACAATGAGCAGTTCTTC
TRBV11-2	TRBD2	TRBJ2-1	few	CASSRSSGSPENEQFF	TGTGCCAGCAGCCGTTCTAGCGGGAGTCCGGAAAATGAGCAGTTCTTC
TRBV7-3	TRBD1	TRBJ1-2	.	CASSLSPGQGYTF	TGTGCCAGCAGCTTATCCCCGGGACAGGGTTACACCTTC
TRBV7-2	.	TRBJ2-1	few	CASSLSMSSYNEQFF	TGTGCCAGCAGCTTATCCATGAGCTCCTACAATGAGCAGTTCTTC
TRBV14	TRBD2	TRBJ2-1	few	CASSPRKREYGDEQFF	TGTGCCAGCAGCCCCAGAAAGCGGGAGTATGGCGATGAGCAGTTCTTC
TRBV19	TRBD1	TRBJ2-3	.	CASSTRQGHADTQYF	TGTGCCAGTAGTACCCGACAGGGGCACGCAGATACGCAGTATTTT
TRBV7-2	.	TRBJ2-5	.	CASRGGGRETQYF	TGTGCCAGCAGAGGCGGAGGGCGAGAGACCCAGTACTTC
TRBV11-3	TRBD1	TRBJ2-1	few	CASSSPGQGTNEQFF	TGTGCCAGCAGCTCCCCGGGACAGGGGACCAATGAGCAGTTCTTC
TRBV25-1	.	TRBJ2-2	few	CASSEWWGTGELFF	TGTGCCAGCAGTGAATGGTGGGGAACCGGGGAGCTGTTTTTT
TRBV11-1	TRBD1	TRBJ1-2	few	CASTSGQIYGYTF	TGTGCCAGCACCTCGGGACAGATCTATGGCTACACCTTC
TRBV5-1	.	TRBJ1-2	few	CASSLRGDYGYTF	TGCGCCAGCAGCTTGAGGGGCGACTATGGCTACACCTTC
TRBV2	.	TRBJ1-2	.	CASSQLSLPYGYTF	TGTGCCAGCAGTCAATTATCTCTTCCCTATGGCTACACCTTC
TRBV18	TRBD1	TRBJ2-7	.	CASSLGQGSPYEQYF	TGTGCCAGCTCGCTGGGACAGGGTAGCCCCTACGAGCAGTACTTC
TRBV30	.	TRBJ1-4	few	CAWRGDNEKLFF	TGTGCCTGGAGGGGCGATAATGAAAAACTGTTTTTT
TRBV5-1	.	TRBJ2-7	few	CASSIGLDGEQYF	TGCGCCAGCAGCATCGGACTGGATGGTGAGCAGTACTTC
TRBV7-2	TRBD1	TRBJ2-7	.	CASSPRQGSYEQYF	TGTGCCAGCAGCCCGAGACAGGGTTCCTACGAGCAGTACTTC
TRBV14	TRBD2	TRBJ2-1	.	CASSQAGGRRNEQFF	TGTGCCAGCAGCCAAGCGGGCGGGAGAAGGAATGAGCAGTTCTTC
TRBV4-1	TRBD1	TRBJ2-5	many	CASSHGTVGETQYF	TGCGCCAGCAGCCACGGGACAGTGGGGGAGACCCAGTACTTC
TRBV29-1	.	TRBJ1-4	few	CSVEVGYNEKLFF	TGCAGCGTTGAAGTTGGGTATAACGAAAAACTGTTTTTT
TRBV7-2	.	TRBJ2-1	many	CASSFTDLEQFF	TGTGCCAGCAGCTTTACAGACTTGGAGCAGTTCTTC
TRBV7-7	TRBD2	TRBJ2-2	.	CASSARAGANTGELFF	TGTGCTAGCAGCGCTCGAGCGGGGGCGAACACCGGGGAGCTGTTTTTT
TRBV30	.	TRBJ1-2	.	CAWSVLRSGAGGYTF	TGTGCCTGGAGTGTACTTCGATCAGGGGCGGGTGGCTACACCTTC
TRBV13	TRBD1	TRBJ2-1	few	CASSFGDRGGGEQFF	TGTGCCAGCAGCTTCGGGGACAGGGGAGGTGGTGAGCAGTTCTTC
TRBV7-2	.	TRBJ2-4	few	CASSPGTHTQYF	TGTGCCAGCAGCCCCGGGACCCACACACAGTACTTC
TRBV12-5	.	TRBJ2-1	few	CASGLGDEDNEQFF	TGTGCTAGTGGTTTGGGGGACGAGGACAATGAGCAGTTCTTC
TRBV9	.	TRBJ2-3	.	CASSPLRDTQYF	TGTGCCAGCAGCCCCCTGCGCGATACGCAGTATTTT
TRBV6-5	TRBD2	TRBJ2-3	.	CASSSTSGTITDTQYF	TGTGCCAGCAGTTCGACTAGCGGCACTATCACAGATACGCAGTATTTT
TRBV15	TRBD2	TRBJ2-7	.	CATSRDHGTSGSEQYF	TGTGCCACCAGCAGAGATCACGGGACTAGCGGGAGCGAGCAGTACTTC
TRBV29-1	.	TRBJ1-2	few	CSVYEESYGYTF	TGCAGCGTTTACGAGGAAAGCTATGGCTACACCTTC